This T cell receptor beta chain was observed in a study of breast tumors, draining lymph nodes, adjacent tissues. Many counts were recorded for this clonotype. MiXCR, applied by TCRdb to the multiplex PCR reads, yields one record per CDR3 protein. The sample includes 200,000 to 250,000 distinct CDR3 sequences, around 35% of them seen just once. This CDR3 contains 14 residues. Germline values: CDR1 LNHDA, CDR2 SQIVND (reference sequence). With 7 bases removed from V and 10 bases from J, the gap between germline ends came to 20 bases. Axillary draining lymph nodes of breast cancer patients supplied the node samples.

The sequenced sample was axillary lymph node tissue. The rearrangement uses TRBV19 and TRBJ1-5; a possible D gene is TRBD1 (6 bases). This receptor was identified in a female donor with breast cancer. Some clones in this sample may be carry-over from other donors' samples. Here the CDR3 reads CASNPGQNLYPQHF. The CDR3 DNA reads as TGTGCCAGTAATCCCGGACAGAATTTATACCCCCAGCATTTT.